Here is one T cell receptor (beta chain) with its context. The sample belongs to a study of CD8 T cells in Susac syndrome. Looked up from germline, CDR1 is LNHDA and CDR2 is SQIVND (reference sequence). V shed 8 bases and J 2 bases; nucleotides not matched to a gene: 2. CDR3 length equals 13 residues. With random hexamers, reverse transcription was performed on about 0.45 to 1 ug of RNA. Each CDR3 protein is one row after TCRdb ran MiXCR on the immunoSEQ multiplex PCR reads. Here the sample spans about 430,000 distinct CDR3 sequences, approximately 85% being singletons. The V and J genes are TRBV19 and TRBJ1-5, with TRBD1 identical over 8 bases. The TCR comes from a human donor with multiple sclerosis. Material for sequencing was CD8+ T cells from PBMCs. The CDR3 DNA sequence: TGTGCCAGTCAGACAGGGGGCAATCAGCCCCAGCATTTT. The encoded protein is CASQTGGNQPQHF.